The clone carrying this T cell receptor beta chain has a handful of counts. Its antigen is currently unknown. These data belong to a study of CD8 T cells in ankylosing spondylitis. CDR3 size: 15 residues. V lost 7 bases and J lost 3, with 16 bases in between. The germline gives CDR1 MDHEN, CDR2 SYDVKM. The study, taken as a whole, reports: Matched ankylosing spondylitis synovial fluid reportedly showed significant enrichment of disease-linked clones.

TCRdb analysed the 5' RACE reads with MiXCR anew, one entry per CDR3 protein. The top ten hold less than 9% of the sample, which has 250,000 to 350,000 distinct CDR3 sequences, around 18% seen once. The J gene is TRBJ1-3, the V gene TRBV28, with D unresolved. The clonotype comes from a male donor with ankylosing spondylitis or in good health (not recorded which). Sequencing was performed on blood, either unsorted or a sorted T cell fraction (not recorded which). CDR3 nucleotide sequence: TGTGCCAGCACCGAGCCACAAGGGCTTGGAAACACCATATATTTT. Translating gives CASTEPQGLGNTIYF.